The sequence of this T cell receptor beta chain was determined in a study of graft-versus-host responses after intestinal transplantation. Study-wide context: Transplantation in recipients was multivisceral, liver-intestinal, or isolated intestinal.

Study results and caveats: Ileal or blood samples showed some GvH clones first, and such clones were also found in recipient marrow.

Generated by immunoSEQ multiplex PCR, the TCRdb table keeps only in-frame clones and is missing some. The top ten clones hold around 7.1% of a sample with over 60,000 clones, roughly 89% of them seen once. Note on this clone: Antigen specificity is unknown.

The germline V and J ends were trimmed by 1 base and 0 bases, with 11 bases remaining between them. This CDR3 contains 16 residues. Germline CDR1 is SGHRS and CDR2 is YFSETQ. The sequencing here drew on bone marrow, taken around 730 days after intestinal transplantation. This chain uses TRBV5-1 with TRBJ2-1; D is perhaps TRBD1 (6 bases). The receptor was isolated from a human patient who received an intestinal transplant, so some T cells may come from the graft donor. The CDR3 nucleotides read TGCGCCAGCAGCTTGCAGGGGTCAAGCTCCTACAATGAGCAGTTCTTC. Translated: CASSLQGSSSYNEQFF.